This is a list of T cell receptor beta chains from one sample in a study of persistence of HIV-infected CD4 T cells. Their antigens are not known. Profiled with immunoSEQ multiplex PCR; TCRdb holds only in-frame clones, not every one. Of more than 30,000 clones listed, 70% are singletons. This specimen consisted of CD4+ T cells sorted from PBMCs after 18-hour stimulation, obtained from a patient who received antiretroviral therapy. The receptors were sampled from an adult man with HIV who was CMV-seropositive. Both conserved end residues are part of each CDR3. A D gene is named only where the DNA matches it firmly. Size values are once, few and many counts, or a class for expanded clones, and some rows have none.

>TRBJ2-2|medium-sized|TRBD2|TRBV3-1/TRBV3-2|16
CASTPRTSGGAGELFF
TGTGCCAGCACCCCGAGGACTAGCGGGGGGGCAGGGGAGCTGTTTTTT
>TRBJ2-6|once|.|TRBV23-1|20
CASSLSGEEGKVSGANVLTF
TGCGCCAGCAGTCTATCTGGCGAGGAGGGAAAGGTCTCAGGGGCCAACGTCCTGACTTTC
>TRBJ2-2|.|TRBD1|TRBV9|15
CASSPRTGNTGELFF
TGTGCCAGCAGCCCCCGGACAGGGAACACCGGGGAGCTGTTTTTT
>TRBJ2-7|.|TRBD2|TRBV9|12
CASSVWGGEQYF
TGTGCCAGCAGCGTTTGGGGGGGCGAGCAGTACTTC
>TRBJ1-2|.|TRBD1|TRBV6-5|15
CASSYWDRGDYGYTF
TGTGCCAGCAGTTACTGGGACAGGGGGGACTATGGCTACACCTTC
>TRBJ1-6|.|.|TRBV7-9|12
CASSWGDSPLHF
TGTGCCAGCAGCTGGGGGGATTCACCCCTCCACTTT
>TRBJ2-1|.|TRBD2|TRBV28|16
CASSLFASGTYNEQFF
TGTGCCAGCAGTTTATTCGCTAGCGGGACATACAATGAGCAGTTCTTC
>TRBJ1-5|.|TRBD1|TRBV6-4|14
CASSATGGYQPQHF
TGTGCCAGCAGTGCTACAGGGGGTTATCAGCCCCAGCATTTT
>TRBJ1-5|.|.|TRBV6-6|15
CASRQDPTSNQPQHF
TGTGCCAGCCGGCAGGATCCGACGAGCAATCAGCCCCAGCATTTT
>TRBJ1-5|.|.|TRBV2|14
CASSVEGGNQPQHF
TGTGCCAGCAGTGTCGAAGGGGGCAATCAGCCCCAGCATTTT
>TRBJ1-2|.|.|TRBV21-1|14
CASSEREGVDGYTF
TGTGCCAGCAGCGAGCGGGAGGGGGTAGACGGCTACACCTTC
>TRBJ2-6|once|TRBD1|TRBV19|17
CASSIGQAQSGANVLTF
TGTGCCAGTAGTATCGGACAGGCCCAATCTGGGGCCAACGTCCTGACTTTC
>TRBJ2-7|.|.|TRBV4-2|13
CASSHGGGSEQYF
TGTGCCAGCAGCCATGGGGGGGGCAGTGAGCAGTACTTC
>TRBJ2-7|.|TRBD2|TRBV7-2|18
CASSLTLGLAGDLYEQYF
TGTGCCAGCAGCTTGACCCTGGGACTAGCGGGGGACCTCTACGAGCAGTACTTC
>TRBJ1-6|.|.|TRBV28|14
CASTIGQYNSPLHF
TGTGCCAGCACCATAGGGCAATATAATTCACCCCTCCACTTT
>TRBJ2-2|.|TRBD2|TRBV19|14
CASTGTRNAGELFF
TGTGCCAGCACCGGGACTAGGAACGCCGGGGAGCTGTTTTTT
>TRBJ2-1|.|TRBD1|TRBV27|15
CASTTERTGNNEQFF
TGTGCCAGCACCACAGAACGGACAGGCAACAATGAGCAGTTCTTC
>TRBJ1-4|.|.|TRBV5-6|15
CASSSLTATNEKLFF
TGTGCCAGCAGCTCACTGACAGCAACTAATGAAAAACTGTTTTTT
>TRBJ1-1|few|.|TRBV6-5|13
CASSYHKPTEAFF
TGTGCCAGCAGTTACCATAAGCCGACGGAAGCTTTCTTT
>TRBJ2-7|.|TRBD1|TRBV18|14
CASSPPGQPYEQYF
TGTGCCAGCTCACCACCGGGACAGCCCTACGAGCAGTACTTC
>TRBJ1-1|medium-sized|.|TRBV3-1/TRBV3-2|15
CASSRSESSGGEAFF
TGTGCCAGCAGCCGCTCTGAATCTTCGGGGGGCGAAGCTTTCTTT
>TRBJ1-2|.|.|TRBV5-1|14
CASSLGTILGGYTF
TGCGCCAGCAGCTTGGGGACCATCCTTGGGGGCTACACCTTC
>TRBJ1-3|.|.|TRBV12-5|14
CASGLVDPGNTIYF
TGTGCTAGTGGTTTGGTGGACCCTGGAAACACCATATATTTT
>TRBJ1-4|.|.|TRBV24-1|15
CATSDGGGNNEKLFF
TGTGCCACCAGTGATGGAGGGGGAAATAATGAAAAACTGTTTTTT
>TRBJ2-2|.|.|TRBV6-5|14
CASTFRANTGELFF
TGTGCCAGCACATTCCGGGCAAACACCGGGGAGCTGTTTTTT
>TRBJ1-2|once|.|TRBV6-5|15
CASIPGAADNYGYTF
TGTGCCAGCATCCCCGGGGCAGCCGATAACTATGGCTACACCTTC
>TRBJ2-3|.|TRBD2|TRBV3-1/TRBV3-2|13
CASSRTSGDTQYF
TGTGCCAGCAGTCGGACTAGCGGGGATACGCAGTATTTT
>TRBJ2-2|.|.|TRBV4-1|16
CASSVRDTLNTGELFF
TGCGCCAGCAGCGTCCGGGACACCCTAAACACCGGGGAGCTGTTTTTT
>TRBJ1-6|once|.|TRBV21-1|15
CASSPPGGRNSPLHF
TGTGCCAGCAGCCCCCCAGGGGGCCGCAATTCACCCCTCCACTTT
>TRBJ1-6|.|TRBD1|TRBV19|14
CASSTTGVRSPLHF
TGTGCCAGTAGTACGACAGGGGTTCGGTCACCCCTCCACTTT
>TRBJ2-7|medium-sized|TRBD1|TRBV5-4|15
CASSAAGQGEVEQYF
TGTGCCAGCAGCGCCGCGGGACAGGGGGAAGTCGAGCAGTACTTC
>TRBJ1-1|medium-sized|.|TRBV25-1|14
CASTGDNWDTEAFF
TGTGCCAGCACGGGAGACAATTGGGACACTGAAGCTTTCTTT
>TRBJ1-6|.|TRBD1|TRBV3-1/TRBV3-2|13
CASSHRGKSPLHF
TGTGCCAGCAGCCACAGGGGGAAGTCACCCCTCCACTTT
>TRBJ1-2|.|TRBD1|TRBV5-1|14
CASSRLDRENGYTF
TGCGCCAGCAGCCGGTTGGACAGGGAAAATGGCTACACCTTC
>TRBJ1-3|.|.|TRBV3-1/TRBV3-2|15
CASSQQLTSGNTIYF
TGTGCCAGCAGCCAACAACTGACCTCTGGAAACACCATATATTTT
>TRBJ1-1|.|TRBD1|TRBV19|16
CASNEPGQASGTEAFF
TGTGCCAGTAACGAGCCGGGACAGGCTTCAGGCACTGAAGCTTTCTTT
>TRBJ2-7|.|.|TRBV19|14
CATSVKDTFKEQYF
TGTGCCACCAGCGTCAAGGACACTTTTAAAGAGCAGTACTTC
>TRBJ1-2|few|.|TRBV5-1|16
CASSLILRGGKNGYTF
TGCGCCAGCAGCTTGATCCTTCGAGGGGGAAAGAATGGCTACACCTTC
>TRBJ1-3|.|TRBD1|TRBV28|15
CASSETGGSGNTIYF
TGTGCCAGCAGTGAAACAGGGGGCTCTGGAAACACCATATATTTT
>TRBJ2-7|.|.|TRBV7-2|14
CASSSQYDTLEQYF
TGTGCCAGCAGCTCCCAATACGACACCCTCGAGCAGTACTTC
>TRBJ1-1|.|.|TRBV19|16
CASSLGRWEPPGEAFF
TGTGCCAGTAGTCTTGGGCGTTGGGAACCCCCTGGTGAAGCTTTCTTT
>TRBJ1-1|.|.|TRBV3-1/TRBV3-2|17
CASSQDRGRSLNPEAFF
TGTGCCAGCAGCCAAGACAGGGGCCGAAGTCTGAATCCTGAAGCTTTCTTT
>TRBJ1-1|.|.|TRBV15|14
CATALSGKGTEAFF
TGTGCCACCGCCCTCTCAGGGAAGGGCACTGAAGCTTTCTTT
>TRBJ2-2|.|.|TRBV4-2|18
CASSQARLGGANTGELFF
TGTGCCAGCAGCCAAGCTCGGCTGGGGGGAGCGAACACCGGGGAGCTGTTTTTT
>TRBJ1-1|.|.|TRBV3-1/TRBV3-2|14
CASSPGLGTAEAFF
TGTGCCAGCAGCCCGGGTCTGGGGACTGCTGAAGCTTTCTTT
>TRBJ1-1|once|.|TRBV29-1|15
CSVGNPRTDYTEAFF
TGCAGCGTTGGGAACCCTAGGACAGACTACACTGAAGCTTTCTTT
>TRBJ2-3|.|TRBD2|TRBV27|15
CASRTSSGGAYTQYF
TGTGCCAGCAGGACCTCTAGCGGGGGGGCCTATACGCAGTATTTT
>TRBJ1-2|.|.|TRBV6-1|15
CASSDGRGTVYGYTF
TGTGCCAGCAGTGATGGTCGGGGGACGGTTTATGGCTACACCTTC
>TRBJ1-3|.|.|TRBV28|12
CASSFSENTIYF
TGTGCCAGCAGTTTCTCTGAAAACACCATATATTTT
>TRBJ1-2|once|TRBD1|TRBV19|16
CASSTKTGGGNYGYTF
TGTGCCAGTAGTACCAAGACAGGGGGCGGTAACTATGGCTACACCTTC
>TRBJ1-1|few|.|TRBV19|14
CASTLGWQNTEAFF
TGTGCCAGTACCCTGGGATGGCAGAACACTGAAGCTTTCTTT
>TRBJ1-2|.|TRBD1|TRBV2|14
CASRRDRGIEGYTF
TGTGCCAGCAGACGGGACAGGGGGATTGAGGGCTACACCTTC
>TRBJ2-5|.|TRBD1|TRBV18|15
CASSLGTGSQETQYF
TGTGCCAGCTCCCTTGGGACAGGATCACAAGAGACCCAGTACTTC
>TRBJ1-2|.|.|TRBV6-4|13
CASSESGASGYTF
TGTGCCAGCAGTGAATCGGGGGCTAGTGGCTACACCTTC
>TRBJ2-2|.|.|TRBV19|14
CASSKLVTTGELFF
TGTGCCAGTAGTAAACTAGTAACCACCGGGGAGCTGTTTTTT